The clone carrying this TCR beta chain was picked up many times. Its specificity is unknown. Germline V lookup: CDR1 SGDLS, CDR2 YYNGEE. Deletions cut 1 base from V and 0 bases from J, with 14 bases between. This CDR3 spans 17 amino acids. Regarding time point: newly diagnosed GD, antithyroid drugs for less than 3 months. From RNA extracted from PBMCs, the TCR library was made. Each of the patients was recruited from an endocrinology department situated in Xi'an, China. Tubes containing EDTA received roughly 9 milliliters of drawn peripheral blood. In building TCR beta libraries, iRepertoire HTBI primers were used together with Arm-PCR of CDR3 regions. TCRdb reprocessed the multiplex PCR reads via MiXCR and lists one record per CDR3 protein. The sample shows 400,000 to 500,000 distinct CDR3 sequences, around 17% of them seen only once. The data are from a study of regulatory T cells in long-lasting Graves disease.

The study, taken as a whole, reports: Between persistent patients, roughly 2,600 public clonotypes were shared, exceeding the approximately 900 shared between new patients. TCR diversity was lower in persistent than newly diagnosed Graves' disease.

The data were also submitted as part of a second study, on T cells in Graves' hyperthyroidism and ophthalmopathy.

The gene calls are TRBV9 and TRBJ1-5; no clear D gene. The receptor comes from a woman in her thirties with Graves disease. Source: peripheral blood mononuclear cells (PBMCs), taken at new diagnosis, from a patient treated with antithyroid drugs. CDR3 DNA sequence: TGTGCCAGCAGCGTAACGCGTCCGGGATATAGCAATCAGCCCCAGCATTTT. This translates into CASSVTRPGYSNQPQHF.